This T cell receptor beta chain was retrieved from a study of T cells in Graves' hyperthyroidism and ophthalmopathy. Across the study: Peripheral blood was taken when the disease was first diagnosed, before any treatment began.

In this sample, this clonotype turned up many times. Antigen: not known. There were TCR beta CDR3 regions amplified from RNA transcripts. The HTBI set primed first-round TCR CDR3 RT-PCR. One entry per CDR3 protein results from TCRdb running MiXCR on the multiplex PCR reads. The sample has approximately 610,000 distinct CDR3 sequences, around 15% seen once. Study findings and constraints: Also found in blood were most expanded thyroid clonotypes above 0.001.

The specimen was blood. This clonotype was sampled from a woman between 40 and 50 years old with Graves' ophthalmopathy.

The CDR3: CASSLTVAGMGTQYF. DNA for the CDR3: TGTGCCAGCAGTTTGACAGTAGCCGGGATGGGGACCCAGTACTTC. The chain combines TRBV27 with TRBJ2-5; D may correspond to TRBD1 or TRBD2 (5 bases each). Trimming removed 3 bases from V and 7 bases from J, with 18 bases in between. The CDR3 runs to 15 residues. Germline CDR1 and CDR2: MNHEY and SMNVEV (reference sequence).